The 11 T cell receptor beta chains listed next were all sequenced from one sample in a study of blood T cell repertoires in COVID-19. Sequenced by immunoSEQ multiplex PCR; TCRdb stores in-frame clones only, minus some. Found here are 140,000 to 150,000 clones, 65% to 85% of them singletons; the top ten hold roughly 8.6%. The sample was peripheral blood. The receptor source for this set is a man aged 45-65 years with active or convalescent COVID-19.

The gene calls are TRBV2 and TRBJ2-7; a possible D gene is TRBD1 (5 bases). The germline V and J ends were trimmed by 6 bases and 6 bases, with 18 bases remaining between them. CDR1 is SNHLY and CDR2 is FYNNEI in the germline V gene. The CDR3 covers 14 residues. The CDR3 region is CASRTERQSLEQYF. The DNA of the CDR3 is TGTGCCAGCAGGACCGAGAGACAGTCCCTCGAGCAGTACTTC.

This clone was counted a few times. The genes are TRBV7-9 and TRBJ1-4; no firm D call. The CDR3 loop spans 16 amino acids. Trimming removed 1 base at V and 1 base at J, with 10 bases between. The V gene's germline CDR1 is SEHNR and CDR2 FQNEAQ (reference sequence). In DNA, the CDR3 is TGTGCCAGCAGCTTAGGGCCGCGGGAAACTAATGAAAAACTGTTTTTT. Translating it yields CASSLGPRETNEKLFF. The variable domain in full, with the rest retrieved from reference TRBV7-9 and TRBJ1-4, is DTGVSQNPRHKITKRGQNVTFRCDPISEHNRLYWYRQTLGQGPEFLTYFQNEAQLEKSRLLSDRFSAERPKGSFSTLEIQRTEQGDSAMYLCASSLGPRETNEKLFFGSGTQLSVL.

The rearrangement links TRBV6-5 to TRBJ1-4, with no clear D. CDR1 and CDR2 from the germline V gene are MNHEY and SVGAGI. This CDR3 is built from 15 residues. Deletions cut 6 bases from V and 8 bases from J, with 19 bases between. In nucleotides, the CDR3 is TGTGCCAGCAGCCCCAGACCCCAGGCTCGCGAAAAACTGTTTTTT. Translation gives CASSPRPQAREKLFF.

This chain links TRBV4-1 with TRBJ2-2; the match to TRBD1 covers 7 bases. The CDR3 is 15 residues long. V shed 2 bases and J 5 bases; nucleotides not matched to a gene: 5. Germline V gives CDR1 MGHRA, CDR2 YSYEKL. CDR3 sequence: CASSQPDRVTGELFF. As DNA, the CDR3 is TGCGCCAGCAGCCAACCTGACAGGGTGACCGGGGAGCTGTTTTTT.

The chain carries TRBV11-2 and TRBJ2-7; no clear D. This CDR3 contains 13 residues. Germline CDR1 reads SGHAT; CDR2 reads FQNNGV. The V gene lost 0 bases and the J gene lost 3 bases, with 6 bases spanning the gap. The CDR3 DNA sequence: TGTGCCAGCAGCTTAGATCCCCGCTACGAGCAGTACTTC. Residues: CASSLDPRYEQYF.

This clone came up once. The gene calls are TRBV29-1 and TRBJ2-7; D perhaps matches TRBD2 (8 bases). The CDR3 loop spans 13 amino acids. Trimming removed 3 bases at V and 10 bases at J, with 19 bases between. Germline-derived CDR1 and CDR2 are SQVTM and ANQGSEA. The CDR3 nucleotides read TGCAGCGTTGAGACAGGGCAAATAGCGGGACAGTACTTC. Translation: CSVETGQIAGQYF.

The chain recombines TRBV3-1 (or the pseudogene TRBV3-2) with TRBJ2-1, with 13 bases fitting TRBD2. CDR3 size: 18 residues. Germline CDR1 and CDR2: LGHDT and YNNKEL (reference sequence). The trim removed 5 bases at V and 7 bases at J, leaving 14 bases unmatched. The CDR3 DNA sequence: TGTGCCAGCAGCGATAACACCGGGACTAGCGGGAAGGAGAATGAGCAGTTCTTC. This gives the protein CASSDNTGTSGKENEQFF.

This clone has more than one count but fewer than ten. V and J are TRBV19 and TRBJ1-5, with D perhaps TRBD1 (6 bases). Germline CDR1 is LNHDA and CDR2 is SQIVND (reference sequence). V was pared by 5 bases and J by 5 bases, with 10 bases between. This CDR3 comprises 13 residues. The CDR3 coding sequence is TGTGCCAGTAGTGGACAGCTCGATCAGCCCCAGCATTTT. It codes for CASSGQLDQPQHF. Using reference TRBV19 and TRBJ1-5 for the parts outside the CDR3, the full variable domain is DGGITQSPKYLFRKEGQNVTLSCEQNLNHDAMYWYRQDPGQGLRLIYYSQIVNDFQKGDIAEGYSVSREKKESFPLTVTSAQKNPTAFYLCASSGQLDQPQHFGDGTRLSIL.

The CDR3 DNA sequence: TGTGCCAGTGGGGCTGCAGATACGCAGTATTTT. Protein sequence: CASGAADTQYF. The rearrangement uses TRBV3-1 (or the pseudogene TRBV3-2) and TRBJ2-3; possible D gene TRBD1, 5 bases. The CDR3 spans 11 residues. Germline CDR1 is LGHDT and CDR2 is YNNKEL (reference sequence). V lost 9 bases, J lost 4 bases, and 8 bases lay in between.

This chain connects TRBV7-3 to TRBJ1-6; 8 nucleotides align to TRBD1. V shed 4 bases, J shed 5 bases, and the junction held 4 bases outside the gene matches. Per germline, CDR1 SGHTA and CDR2 FQGTGA. The CDR3 has 15 residues. The CDR3 sequence: CASSSQGGDNSPLHF. The CDR3 DNA follows: TGTGCCAGCAGCTCACAGGGGGGGGATAATTCACCCCTCCACTTT.

CDR3 sequence (DNA): TGTGCCATCAGAGGACTAGCGGATAGCTCCTACAATGAGCAGTTCTTC. This sequence encodes CAIRGLADSSYNEQFF. J is TRBJ2-1 and V is TRBV10-3; TRBD2 aligns across 10 bases. The CDR3 extends over 16 amino acids. The J segment lost 0 bases and the V segment lost 6 bases, leaving 5 bases of the junction unmatched. CDR1 and CDR2 from the germline V gene are ENHRY and SYGVKD.